This T cell receptor (beta chain) was sequenced during a study of vaccination effects on CD4 cells after COVID-19. This CDR3 is built from 15 residues. In germline, CDR1 is SEHNR, CDR2 FQNEAQ (reference sequence). Trimming stripped 2 bases from V and 5 bases from J, with 13 bases between. About this clone: Antigen specificity is unknown.

Method: immunoSEQ multiplex PCR; TCRdb's copy keeps in-frame clones and lacks some. The repertoire holds tens of thousands of clones, with 55% to 75% as singletons. Viral peptide pool expansion of antigen-specific CD4+ T cells preceded sequencing in the ViraFEST assay. Cells that had been cultured for less than eleven days were the source of isolated CD4+ T cells. People in the vaccine group had not been infected with SARS-CoV-2 before, and their nucleocapsid antibodies were negative. It was with about 10 IU/ml IL-2 and approximately 10 ug/ml peptides that some 1.9 million PBMC per well were cultured.

This sequence joins TRBV7-9 and TRBJ1-3; D call uncertain. The source material was CD4+ T cells from PBMCs cultured with SARS-CoV-2 spike peptides, sampled before COVID-19 vaccination. This clonotype originated in a human donor who received a COVID-19 vaccine. The CDR3 DNA is TGTGCCAGCAGCTTAAAAGGGAATAATAGAAACACCATATATTTT. Its protein is CASSLKGNNRNTIYF.